These 20 T cell receptor beta chains share one sample of origin, sequenced in a study of CXCR3-negative and CXCR3-positive naive CD8 T cells. The libraries of TRB cDNA were constructed through 5' RACE using UMI labels. TCRdb derives one entry per CDR3 protein from the 5' RACE reads, leaving out DNA. Its table lists about 7,400 distinct CDR3 sequences. Sequencing was carried out using naive CXCR3- CD8+ T cells from blood. Subset given: CD45RO-CCR7+CD27+CD95- naive CD8+ T cells lacking CXCR3 (TNR3-). All receptors come from a human donor in good health. Some clones in this sample may be carry-over from other donors' samples.

V is TRBV29-1 and J is TRBJ2-1; TCRdb returns TRBD1, unconfirmable since there is no DNA. Germline V CDR1 and CDR2: SQVTM, ANQGSEA. The CDR3 consists of 15 residues. The CDR3 loop is CSAPLSGRAYNEQFF.

J is TRBJ2-4 and V is TRBV20-1; TCRdb indicates TRBD1, and absent DNA this call remains unverified. Germline V gene data show CDR1 as DFQATT and CDR2 as SNEGSKA (reference sequence). This CDR3 has 13 residues. The CDR3 here is CSARRTGENIQYF.

Measured by frequency, this clonotype is medium-sized. J is TRBJ2-2 and V is TRBV3-1. This CDR3 contains 15 residues. Germline V lookup: CDR1 LGHDT, CDR2 YNNKEL (reference sequence). CDR3 amino acids: CASSQDWGNTGELFF.

The genes are TRBV28 and TRBJ1-1. CDR3 length: 12 residues. The germline CDR1 and CDR2 sequences are MDHEN and SYDVKM. This CDR3 is CATRAGDTEAFF.

This clonotype shows up as medium-sized (0.01 to 0.1%) by frequency. This chain connects TRBV29-1 to TRBJ2-3; without DNA, the TCRdb call of TRBD1 cannot be checked. Germline values: CDR1 SQVTM, CDR2 ANQGSEA. The CDR3 covers 15 residues. The CDR3 reads CSVEDPGTVRNTQYF.

V and J are TRBV3-1 and TRBJ1-1. CDR3 length equals 13 residues. Per the germline V gene, CDR1 is LGHDT and CDR2 is YNNKEL (reference sequence). The CDR3 reads CASSQDLNTEAFF.

The V call is TRBV2, the J call TRBJ1-1. Germline assignment: CDR1 SNHLY and CDR2 FYNNEI. The CDR3 extends over 11 amino acids. CDR3 protein: CASSVHEVDFF.

Judged by frequency, this clonotype is medium-sized. The chain links TRBV28 to TRBJ1-6; TCRdb calls TRBD1, which cannot be checked without DNA. The germline V gene has CDR1 MDHEN and CDR2 SYDVKM. The CDR3 extends over 14 amino acids. CDR3 region: CASSVIPGYSPLHF.

The genes are TRBV29-1 and TRBJ2-7; the TCRdb call, TRBD1, lacks DNA for checking. This CDR3 is 13 amino acids long. The V gene's germline CDR1 is SQVTM and CDR2 ANQGSEA. The CDR3 sequence: CSVEQGSRYEQYF.

The gene calls are TRBV7-9 and TRBJ1-2. Looked up from germline, CDR1 is SEHNR and CDR2 is FQNEAQ (reference sequence). The CDR3 loop spans 13 amino acids. The CDR3 spells CASSLPQNYGYTF.

This clonotype is called medium-sized based on its frequency. This chain joins TRBV29-1 and TRBJ2-3; TCRdb picks TRBD2, but there is no DNA to check that call. Looked up from germline, CDR1 is SQVTM and CDR2 is ANQGSEA. This CDR3 is 11 amino acids long. CDR3 amino acids: CSVVLASTQYF.

This clonotype is deemed large (0.1 to 1%) by its frequency. The V and J genes are TRBV10-3 and TRBJ1-2; TCRdb outputs TRBD1, but without DNA this stays unchecked. This CDR3 region has 13 residues. Germline CDR1 and CDR2: ENHRY and SYGVKD. This CDR3 is CAFYRGQNYGYTF.

The V gene is TRBV29-1, the J gene TRBJ2-1; TCRdb designates TRBD1, a call that cannot be tested without DNA. CDR3 length equals 14 residues. Germline V gene sequence: CDR1 SQVTM, CDR2 ANQGSEA. CDR3 amino acids: CSVEKLDRANEQFF.

This chain uses TRBV23-1 with TRBJ2-7; TCRdb proposes TRBD2, but this gene call is untestable without DNA. TRBV23-1 counts as an open reading frame of uncertain function. CDR3 length equals 16 residues. CDR3 in amino acids: CASSHPGLAGELEQYF.

The rearrangement uses TRBV20-1 and TRBJ2-7; the TRBD1 assignment by TCRdb is unverifiable without DNA. The CDR3 is made up of 14 amino acids. Germline assignment: CDR1 DFQATT and CDR2 SNEGSKA (reference sequence). CDR3 sequence reads: CSARVLARDSEQYF.

This clonotype is labeled medium-sized (0.01 to 0.1%) based on frequency. The chain has TRBV12-5 and TRBJ2-3. The CDR3 consists of 13 residues. Germline assignment: CDR1 LGHNT and CDR2 FRNRAP. Here the CDR3 reads CASGLGSTDTQYF.

The gene calls are TRBV4-1 and TRBJ2-3. The germline gives CDR1 MGHRA, CDR2 YSYEKL. CDR3 length: 17 amino acids. The CDR3 loop is CASSQDPGLAAADTQYF.

Judged by frequency, this clonotype is medium-sized. V usage is TRBV29-1 and J usage is TRBJ2-7; TCRdb calls TRBD2, which cannot be checked without DNA. The CDR3 spans 15 residues. Germline loops: CDR1 SQVTM, CDR2 ANQGSEA. The CDR3 is CSVEAGTSGSYEQYF.

This rearrangement joins TRBV9 to TRBJ2-2; TCRdb's assignment of TRBD2 cannot be checked, as there is no DNA. The CDR3 covers 14 residues. The germline CDR1 and CDR2 sequences are SGDLS and YYNGEE. The CDR3 is CASSVGTSSGELFF.

This clonotype counts as medium-sized by frequency. The gene calls are TRBV29-1 and TRBJ2-1; lacking DNA, the TRBD2 call made by TCRdb goes unchecked. CDR3 size: 17 residues. CDR1 and CDR2 from the germline V gene are SQVTM and ANQGSEA. CDR3 residues: CSVERDWNFSSYNEQFF.